The 17 T cell receptor beta chains listed next were all sequenced from one sample in a study of T cells in Graves' hyperthyroidism and ophthalmopathy. Amplified regions were TCR beta CDR3 sequences from RNA transcripts. First-round RT-PCR with HTBI primers amplified the TCR CDR3 region. TCRdb called the multiplex PCR reads again in MiXCR, with one record for every CDR3 protein. The sample lists over 250,000 distinct CDR3 sequences, about an eighth occurring once. Material: blood. The receptors were gathered from a woman in her thirties or forties with Graves' ophthalmopathy.

This clonotype has more than one count but fewer than ten. The chain recombines TRBV20-1 with TRBJ2-7, with 7 bases fitting TRBD2. J lost 5 bases, V lost 3 bases, and 10 bases had no gene match. Germline-derived CDR1 and CDR2 are DFQATT and SNEGSKA (reference sequence). The CDR3 covers 14 residues. This chain's CDR3 is CSASRGGRSNEQYF. CDR3 DNA sequence: TGCAGTGCTAGTAGGGGAGGGCGTTCTAACGAGCAGTACTTC.

The J gene is TRBJ1-3, the V gene TRBV30; TRBD1 might be the D (5 bases). The CDR3 runs 14 residues. V lost 2 bases and J 5 bases, leaving 13 bases between the germline ends. CDR1 is GTSNPN and CDR2 is SVGIG in the germline V gene (reference sequence). The chain's CDR3 is CAWSKTGRRNTIYF. The CDR3 DNA reads TGTGCCTGGAGTAAAACAGGACGAAGAAACACCATATATTTT. The entire variable domain, with the rest obtained from reference TRBV30 and TRBJ1-3, is as follows: SQTIHQWPATLVQPVGSPLSLECTVEGTSNPNLYWYRQAAGRGLQLLFYSVGIGQISSEVPQNLSASRPQDRQFILSSKKLLLSDSGFYLCAWSKTGRRNTIYFGEGSWLTVV.

Turning to this clonotype: Relative to the germline gene, one junction end is altered; a read error may explain this. The J gene is TRBJ1-2, the V gene TRBV5-6; no firm D call. Germline lookup yields CDR1 SGHDT and CDR2 YYEEEE. The CDR3 loop spans 16 amino acids. CDR3: CAGSLVGKTVTYGYTF. DNA of the CDR3: TGTGCCGGCAGCTTGGTCGGGAAGACGGTGACTTATGGCTACACCTTC.

The sample holds many counts of this clonotype. This rearrangement joins TRBV12-3 or TRBV12-4 to TRBJ2-1, with D perhaps TRBD1 (5 bases). V dropped 4 bases and J dropped 2 bases, with 6 bases sitting between them. The CDR3 has 13 residues. CDR3: CASSSRAYNEQFF. DNA for the CDR3: TGTGCCAGCAGTTCCAGGGCCTACAATGAGCAGTTCTTC.

This clonotype was detected only a few times. V usage is TRBV24-1 and J usage is TRBJ1-2; 11 bases align to TRBD1. This CDR3 is built from 18 residues. Germline-derived CDR1 and CDR2 are KGHDR and SFDVKD. V lost 4 bases, J lost 8 bases, and 17 bases stayed unmatched. The CDR3 region is CATSDSPGQGVQGGGYTF. CDR3 DNA: TGTGCCACCAGTGACTCGCCGGGACAGGGGGTTCAAGGCGGCGGCTACACCTTC.

CDR3 nucleotides: TGTGCCAGCAGTGAACGTTCAGGTTGGCCACCCCTCCACTTT. This sequence encodes CASSERSGWPPLHF. V usage is TRBV2 and J usage is TRBJ1-6; D unresolved. Germline lookup yields CDR1 SNHLY and CDR2 FYNNEI. This CDR3 contains 14 residues. V was trimmed by 2 bases and J by 11 bases, leaving 13 bases between them.

J is TRBJ1-5 and V is TRBV24-1; TRBD1 might be the D (5 bases). V shed 0 bases and J shed 0 bases, with 11 bases lying between them. Germline CDR1 KGHDR, CDR2 SFDVKD. The CDR3 runs 17 residues. CDR3 loop: CATSDLPRQSSNQPQHF. The CDR3 bases are TGTGCCACCAGTGATTTGCCCAGACAGAGTAGCAATCAGCCCCAGCATTTT.

This clonotype was detected many times. The rearrangement uses TRBV6-1 and TRBJ2-5, with 7 bases lining up with TRBD2. This CDR3 region has 14 residues. Germline CDR1 reads MNHNS; CDR2 reads SASEGT. Germline trimming cut 6 bases from V and 1 base from J; bases unmatched to any gene: 5. CDR3 sequence: CASSFAGVQETQYF. CDR3 sequence (DNA): TGTGCCAGCAGCTTTGCGGGGGTCCAAGAGACCCAGTACTTC.

Remarks on this clonotype: One end of the junction does not line up with germline, which may come from a read error. The chain links TRBV9 to TRBJ2-3; D remains unclear. The CDR3 is 13 residues long. Germline lookup yields CDR1 SGDLS and CDR2 YYNGEE. The CDR3 bases are TGCGCCAGCAGCTTAGGGCCCGCAGATACGCAGTATTTT. Translated: CASSLGPADTQYF.

This clonotype was counted a few times. The gene calls are TRBV19 and TRBJ1-2; TRBD1 matches 7 bases. V was clipped by 8 bases and J by 1 base; unmatched bases: 4. Germline CDR1 and CDR2: LNHDA and SQIVND (reference sequence). This CDR3 comprises 13 residues. The CDR3 here is CASADRVNYGYTF. For the CDR3, the DNA is TGTGCCAGTGCCGACAGGGTTAACTATGGCTACACCTTC.

This clonotype was detected ten times or more. The CDR3 spells CSARQGINQPQHF. As DNA, the CDR3 is TGCAGTGCTAGACAGGGTATCAATCAGCCCCAGCATTTT. The chain carries TRBV20-1 and TRBJ1-5; TRBD1 might be the D (5 bases). The V and J ends lost 2 bases and 3 bases respectively, with 8 bases between them. Germline assignment: CDR1 DFQATT and CDR2 SNEGSKA (reference sequence). CDR3 length: 13 residues.

The chain couples TRBV24-1 to TRBJ1-3; D remains ambiguous. CDR1 and CDR2 (germline): KGHDR, SFDVKD. The V end lost 5 bases, the J end lost 4 bases, and 5 bases lay between the germline ends. This CDR3 comprises 12 residues. CDR3 loop: CATSAAGNTIYF. The CDR3 nucleotides are TGTGCCACCAGTGCGGCGGGAAACACCATATATTTT.

This clonotype was recorded many times. The rearrangement links TRBV12-3 or TRBV12-4 to TRBJ1-4; D uncertain. Trimming removed 6 bases at V and 3 bases at J, with 14 bases between. The CDR3 loop spans 15 amino acids. Here the CDR3 reads CASRSGWQSNEKLFF. CDR3 in DNA: TGTGCCAGCAGGTCTGGGTGGCAGTCTAATGAAAAACTGTTTTTT.

This clonotype was seen many times. The chain carries TRBV4-1 and TRBJ1-1; maybe TRBD1 (5 bases). The CDR3 covers 13 residues. V shed 3 bases and J shed 3 bases, with 8 bases lying between them. Germline CDR1 is MGHRA and CDR2 is YSYEKL. CDR3 residues: CASSQQGHTEAFF. In nucleotides, the CDR3 is TGCGCCAGCAGCCAGCAGGGCCACACTGAAGCTTTCTTT.

Remarks on this clonotype: Relative to the germline gene, one junction end is altered; a read error may explain this. V is TRBV13 and J is TRBJ1-1, with TRBD1 identical over 7 bases. The CDR3 consists of 21 residues. Germline V gene data show CDR1 as PRHDT and CDR2 as FYEKMQ (reference sequence). CDR3 protein: CASSLYHLARSTVDRNTEALF. DNA for the CDR3: TGTGCCAGCAGCTTATATCATCTCGCCCGCTCCACCGTGGACAGGAACACTGAAGCTCTCTTT.

This clonotype was counted at least ten times. The chain combines TRBV12-3 or TRBV12-4 with TRBJ2-1; D possibly matches TRBD1 or TRBD2 (5 bases each). The CDR3 contains 15 residues. V lost 3 bases to trimming and J lost 9 bases, with 18 bases between them. This CDR3 is CASSFGGVRMGEQFF. In nucleotides, the CDR3 is TGTGCCAGCAGTTTTGGGGGAGTTAGAATGGGTGAGCAGTTCTTC.

The sample holds a few counts of this clonotype. This chain uses TRBV4-1 with TRBJ1-6; perhaps TRBD1 as D (6 bases). Germline CDR1 MGHRA, CDR2 YSYEKL. This CDR3 region has 16 residues. Trimming shortened V by 0 bases and J by 10 bases, and 16 bases separated the two germline ends. Here the CDR3 reads CASSQDPTGRSSPLHF. The CDR3 bases are TGCGCCAGCAGCCAAGATCCCACAGGGAGGAGCTCACCCCTCCACTTT.